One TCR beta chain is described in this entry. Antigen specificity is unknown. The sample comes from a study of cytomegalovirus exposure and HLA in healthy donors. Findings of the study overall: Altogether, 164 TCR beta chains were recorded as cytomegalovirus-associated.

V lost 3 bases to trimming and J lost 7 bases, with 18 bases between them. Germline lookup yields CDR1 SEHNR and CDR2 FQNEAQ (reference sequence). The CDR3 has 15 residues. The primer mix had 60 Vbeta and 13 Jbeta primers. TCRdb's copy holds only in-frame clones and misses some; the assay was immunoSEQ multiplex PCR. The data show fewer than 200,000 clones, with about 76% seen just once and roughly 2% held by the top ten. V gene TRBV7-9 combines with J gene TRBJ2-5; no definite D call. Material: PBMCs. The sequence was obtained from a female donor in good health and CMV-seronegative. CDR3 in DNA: TGTGCCAGCAGCTTCCAAGCTTACTATTTAGGGACCCAGTACTTC. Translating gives CASSFQAYYLGTQYF.